The present entry profiles one T cell receptor beta chain with its context. Its target is not known. Donors sampled were nominally healthy, though unrecorded immune exposures were likely. The source of the sample is a study of cytomegalovirus exposure and HLA in healthy donors. Use of 60 Vbeta and 13 Jbeta primers characterized the PCR. Repertoires were generated with immunoSEQ multiplex PCR, while TCRdb's copy carries only in-frame clones and drops some. The sample holds roughly 190,000 clones. Study-level points and caveats: Presence/absence analysis assumed near-uniform sequencing depth across donors. DRB1 had the most TCR associations and HLA-C the fewest, a later analysis found, with rates varying by HLA locus. The study dropped some indistinguishable V segments, TRBV6-2 and TRBV6-3 among them.

V lost 0 bases and J lost 5, with 7 bases in between. CDR3 size: 12 residues. CDR1 and CDR2 (germline): GTSNPN, SVGIG (reference sequence). The TCR comes from a man aged 25-45 years in good health and CMV-seronegative. This rearrangement joins TRBV30 to TRBJ2-5; D unclear. What was sequenced was PBMCs. The CDR3 reads CAWSVHGETQYF. DNA of the CDR3: TGTGCCTGGAGTGTACACGGGGAGACCCAGTACTTC.